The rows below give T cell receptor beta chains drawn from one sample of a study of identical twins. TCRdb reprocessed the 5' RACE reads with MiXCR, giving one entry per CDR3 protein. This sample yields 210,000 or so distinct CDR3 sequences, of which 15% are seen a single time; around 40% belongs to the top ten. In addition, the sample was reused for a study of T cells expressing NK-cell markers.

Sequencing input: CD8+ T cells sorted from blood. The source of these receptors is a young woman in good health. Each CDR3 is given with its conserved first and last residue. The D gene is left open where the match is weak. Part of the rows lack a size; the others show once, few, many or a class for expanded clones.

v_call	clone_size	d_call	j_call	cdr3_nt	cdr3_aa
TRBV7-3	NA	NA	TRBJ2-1	TGTGCCAGCAGCTTAATTTTCGGGCTCTCCTACAATGAGCAGTTCTTC	CASSLIFGLSYNEQFF
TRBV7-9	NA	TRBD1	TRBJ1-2	TGTGCCAGCAGCCCGAAGGGGGCTCGAGGCTACACCTTC	CASSPKGARGYTF
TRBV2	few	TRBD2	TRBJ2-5	TGTGCCAGCAGTGAAGAAGGCGGGAGGAGTCAAGAGACCCAGTACTTC	CASSEEGGRSQETQYF
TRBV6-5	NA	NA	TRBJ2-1	TGTGCCAGCAGAACAGGTTCAGATGAGCAGTTCTTC	CASRTGSDEQFF
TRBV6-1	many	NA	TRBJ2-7	TGTGCCAGCAGCCCCCTCAGGGGCTCCTCCTACGAGCAGTACTTC	CASSPLRGSSYEQYF
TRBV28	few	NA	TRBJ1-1	TGTGCCAGCAGTTTAGGTGGGAGGTATATGAACACTGAAGCTTTCTTT	CASSLGGRYMNTEAFF
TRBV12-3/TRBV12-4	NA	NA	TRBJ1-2	TGTGCCAGCAGTCCGGACAGTACGGGCTACACCTTC	CASSPDSTGYTF
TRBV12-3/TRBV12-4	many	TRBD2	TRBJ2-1	TGTGCCAGCAGTCCCGACCGAAGCGGGAGGGCCTCAAATGAGCAGTTCTTC	CASSPDRSGRASNEQFF
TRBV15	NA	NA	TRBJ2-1	TGTGCCACCAGCAGAGATCGGGGAAATGAGCAGTTCTTC	CATSRDRGNEQFF
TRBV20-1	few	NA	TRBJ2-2	TGCAGTGCTAGTGGTCTAGATGGTACCGGGGAGCTGTTTTTT	CSASGLDGTGELFF
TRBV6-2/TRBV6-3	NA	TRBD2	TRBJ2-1	TGTGCCAGCAGTTACTCGGGGACTAGCGGGTGGTACAATGAGCAGTTCTTC	CASSYSGTSGWYNEQFF
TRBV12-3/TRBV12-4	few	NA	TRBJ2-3	TGTGCCAGCAGTTTAAGACAGGTCACAGATACGCAGTATTTT	CASSLRQVTDTQYF
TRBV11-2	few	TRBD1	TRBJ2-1	TGTGCCAGCAGGGGACAGGTCGACCATTCCGTCAATGAGCAGTTCTTC	CASRGQVDHSVNEQFF
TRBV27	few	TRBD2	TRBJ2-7	TGTGCCAGCAGTTTAACTAGCGGGGACTCCTACGAGCAGTACTTC	CASSLTSGDSYEQYF
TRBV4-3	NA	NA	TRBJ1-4	TGCGCCAGCAGCCAACAGAGATATGAAAAACTGTTTTTT	CASSQQRYEKLFF
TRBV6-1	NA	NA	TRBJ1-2	TGTGCCAGCAGTGAAGGCGGGACGTGGTATGGCTACACCTTC	CASSEGGTWYGYTF
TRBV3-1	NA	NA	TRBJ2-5	TGTGCCAGCAGCCTCCCAAGAGGAGGGATCGGGGAGACCCAGTACTTC	CASSLPRGGIGETQYF
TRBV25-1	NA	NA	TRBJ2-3	TGTGCCAGCGGTAACACAGATACGCAGTATTTT	CASGNTDTQYF
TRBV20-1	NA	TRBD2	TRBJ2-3	TGCAGTGCTAGAGATAGACTAGCGGGGCGCACAGATACGCAGTATTTT	CSARDRLAGRTDTQYF
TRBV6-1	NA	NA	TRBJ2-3	TGTGCCAGCAGGGGGTCCGGGAGTGCAGATACGCAGTATTTT	CASRGSGSADTQYF
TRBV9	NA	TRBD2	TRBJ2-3	TGTGCCAGCAGCGTAGGGCGGGAGCCCCGCACAGATACGCAGTATTTT	CASSVGREPRTDTQYF
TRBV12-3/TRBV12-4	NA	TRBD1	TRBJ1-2	TGTGCCAGCAATACACTATACCGGGACAGGGGGCGAGGTTATGGCTACACCTTC	CASNTLYRDRGRGYGYTF
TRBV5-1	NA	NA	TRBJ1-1	TGCGCCAGCAGCTTGCTTGGGAGATACACTGAAGCTTTCTTT	CASSLLGRYTEAFF
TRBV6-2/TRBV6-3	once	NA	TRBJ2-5	TGTGCCAGCAAGCTACAAGAGACCCAGTACTTC	CASKLQETQYF
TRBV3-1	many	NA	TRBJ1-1	TGTGCCAGCAGCCAAGAAGGCGGAACTGAAGCTTTCTTT	CASSQEGGTEAFF
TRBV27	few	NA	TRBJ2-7	TGTGCCAGCAGTTGGGGGGGGCCGACCTACGAGCAGTACTTC	CASSWGGPTYEQYF
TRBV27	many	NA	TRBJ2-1	TGTGCCAGCAGCGCAGGGCGCGGTGGACAGTTCTTC	CASSAGRGGQFF
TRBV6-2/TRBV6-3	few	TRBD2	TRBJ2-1	TGTGCCAGCAGTTACGAGACTAGCGAACTGGAGGAGCAGTTCTTC	CASSYETSELEEQFF
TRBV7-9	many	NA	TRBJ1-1	TGTGCCAGCAGCTCCTCAGAGAACACTGAAGCTTTCTTT	CASSSSENTEAFF
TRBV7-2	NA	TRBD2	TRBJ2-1	TGTGCCAGCAGATCCGGGGGGGCCCATGTAGATGAGCAGTTCTTC	CASRSGGAHVDEQFF
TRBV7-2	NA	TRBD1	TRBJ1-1	TGTGCCAGCAGCTCCGTGGACAGGGGGCAAACTGAAGCTTTCTTT	CASSSVDRGQTEAFF
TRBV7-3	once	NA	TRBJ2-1	TGTGCCAGCAGCCCGGACATCTTCTCCTACAATGAGCAGTTCTTC	CASSPDIFSYNEQFF
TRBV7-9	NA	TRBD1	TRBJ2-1	TGTGCCAGCAGCTTAGCGGGACAGGGTTACAATGAGCAGTTCTTC	CASSLAGQGYNEQFF
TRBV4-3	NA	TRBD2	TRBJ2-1	TGCGCCAGCAGCCAAGATTTACGAACTAGCGGGATGAATCGGCTAGGTGAGCAGTTCTTC	CASSQDLRTSGMNRLGEQFF
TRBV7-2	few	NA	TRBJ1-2	TGTGCCAGCAGCTCCCTCAGGGCGGGCTACACCTTC	CASSSLRAGYTF
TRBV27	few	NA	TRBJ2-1	TGTGCCAGCAGTTTTGACTTGAGCCGATCCTACAATGAGCAGTTCTTC	CASSFDLSRSYNEQFF
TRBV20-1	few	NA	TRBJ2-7	TGCAGTGCTAGATCAGGACTGTCAAACGAGCAGTACTTC	CSARSGLSNEQYF
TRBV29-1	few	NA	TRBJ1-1	TGCAGCGTTGAACAGGGGAGCTCTGAAGCTTTCTTT	CSVEQGSSEAFF
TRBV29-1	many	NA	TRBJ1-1	TGCAGCGTTGCCCAGGGAGGGACTGAAGCTTTCTTT	CSVAQGGTEAFF
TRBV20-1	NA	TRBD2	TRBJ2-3	TGCAGTGCTTCACGGACTAGCGGGGGGCCAGATACGCAGTATTTT	CSASRTSGGPDTQYF
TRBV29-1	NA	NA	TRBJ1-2	TGCAGCGCTGGGTCCACCTCTGGCTACACCTTC	CSAGSTSGYTF
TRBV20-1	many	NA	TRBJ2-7	TGCAGTGCTCAGGACGGAGATAGCTCCTACGAGCAGTACTTC	CSAQDGDSSYEQYF
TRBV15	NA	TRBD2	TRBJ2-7	TGTGCCACCAGCACTAGCGGGCCGTGGAACACCTACGAGCAGTACTTC	CATSTSGPWNTYEQYF
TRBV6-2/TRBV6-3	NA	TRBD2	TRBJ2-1	TGTGCCAGCAGTTACCGAGCGGGAGAGGGGGCCTACAATGAGCAGTTCTTC	CASSYRAGEGAYNEQFF
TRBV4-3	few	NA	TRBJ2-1	TGCGCCAGCAGCCAAGATTGGGTGGTCTACAATGAGCAGTTCTTC	CASSQDWVVYNEQFF
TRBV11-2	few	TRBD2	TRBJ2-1	TGTGCCAGCAGCGCTAGACTAGCGGGAGGTATCTTTCCCTACAATGAGCAGTTCTTC	CASSARLAGGIFPYNEQFF